One TCR beta chain is described in this entry. A sample-barcoded 5' primer and a J-beta primer mix were used in a second PCR of roughly 6 to 11 cycles. In TCRdb, the 5' RACE reads were re-called with MiXCR into one record per CDR3 protein. Of about 970,000 distinct CDR3 sequences in the sample, just over 50% are singletons; the top ten hold about a fifth. This specimen comes from a study of blood T cells in healthy people across ages. The germline V gene encodes CDR1 DFQATT and CDR2 SNEGSKA (reference sequence). CDR3 length: 15 residues. The TCR comes from a woman aged 60-75 years in good health. The sequenced sample was blood. The chain is built from TRBV20-1 and TRBJ2-1; 10 bases fit TRBD2. TRBJ2-7 matches the DNA end more closely, so the J call is doubtful. The CDR3 protein is CSAPGLAKRYNEQYF. As DNA, the CDR3 is TGCAGTGCCCCGGGACTAGCGAAACGTTACAATGAGCAGTACTTC.